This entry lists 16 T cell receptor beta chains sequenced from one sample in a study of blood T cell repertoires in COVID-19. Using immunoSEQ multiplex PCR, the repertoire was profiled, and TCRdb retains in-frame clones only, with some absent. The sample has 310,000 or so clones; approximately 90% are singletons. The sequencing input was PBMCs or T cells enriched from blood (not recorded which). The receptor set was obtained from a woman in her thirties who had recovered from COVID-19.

This CDR3 reads CASSPGQTNYEQYF. DNA for the CDR3: TGTGCCAGCAGCCCGGGACAGACAAACTACGAGCAGTACTTC. V is TRBV11-3 and J is TRBJ2-7; 7 bases fit TRBD1. This CDR3 region has 14 residues. CDR1 and CDR2 from the germline V gene are SGHNT and YENEEA. Trimming took 5 bases from V and 3 from J; bases not matched to a gene: 7.

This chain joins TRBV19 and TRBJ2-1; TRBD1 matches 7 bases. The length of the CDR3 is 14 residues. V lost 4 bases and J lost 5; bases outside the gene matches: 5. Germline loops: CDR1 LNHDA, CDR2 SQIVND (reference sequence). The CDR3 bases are TGTGCCAGTAGTAGCGGACAGGCCAACAATGAGCAGTTCTTC. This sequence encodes CASSSGQANNEQFF.

The CDR3 DNA sequence: TGTGCCAGCTCACCGCTAGGGGGCGAAGATACGCAGTATTTT. Protein sequence: CASSPLGGEDTQYF. This rearrangement joins TRBV18 to TRBJ2-3, with 7 bases matching TRBD1. CDR1 is KGHSH, CDR2 LQKENI, per germline. The CDR3 runs to 14 residues. The ends lost 3 bases at V and 5 bases at J; junction bases unmatched: 5.

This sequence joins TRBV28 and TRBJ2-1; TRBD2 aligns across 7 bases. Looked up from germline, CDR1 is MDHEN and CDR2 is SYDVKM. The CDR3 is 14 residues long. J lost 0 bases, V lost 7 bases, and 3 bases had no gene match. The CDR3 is CASTAGSSYNEQFF. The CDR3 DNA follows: TGTGCCAGCACAGCGGGGAGCTCCTACAATGAGCAGTTCTTC.

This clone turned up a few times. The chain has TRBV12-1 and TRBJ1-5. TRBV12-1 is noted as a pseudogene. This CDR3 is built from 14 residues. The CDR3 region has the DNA TGTGCCAGCAGTAAGAGGGCTGTCAATCAGCCCCAGCATTTT. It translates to CASSKRAVNQPQHF.

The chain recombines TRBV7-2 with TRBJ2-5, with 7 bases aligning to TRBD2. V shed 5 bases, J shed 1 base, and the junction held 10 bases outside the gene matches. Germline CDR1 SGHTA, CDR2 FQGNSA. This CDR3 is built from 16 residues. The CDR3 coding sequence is TGTGCCAGCAGCCCCTTGGCTAGCGGTTTCCAAGAGACCCAGTACTTC. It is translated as CASSPLASGFQETQYF.

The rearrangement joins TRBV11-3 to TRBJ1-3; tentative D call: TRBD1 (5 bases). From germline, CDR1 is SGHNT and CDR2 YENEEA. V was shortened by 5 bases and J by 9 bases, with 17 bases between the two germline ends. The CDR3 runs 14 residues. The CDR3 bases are TGTGCCAGCAGCATCTCTGGCTCGGGGGGCACCATATATTTT. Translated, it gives CASSISGSGGTIYF. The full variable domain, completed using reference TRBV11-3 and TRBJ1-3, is EAGVVQSPRYKIIEKKQPVAFWCNPISGHNTLYWYLQNLGQGPELLIRYENEEAVDDSQLPKDRFSAERLKGVDSTLKIQPAELGDSAVYLCASSISGSGGTIYFGEGSWLTVV.

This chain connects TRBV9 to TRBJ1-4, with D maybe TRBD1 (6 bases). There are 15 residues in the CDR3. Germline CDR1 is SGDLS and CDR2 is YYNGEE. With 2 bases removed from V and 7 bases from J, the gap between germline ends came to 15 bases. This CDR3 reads CASSVTGTVLEKLFF. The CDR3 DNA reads TGTGCCAGCAGCGTCACAGGGACCGTCCTTGAAAAACTGTTTTTT.

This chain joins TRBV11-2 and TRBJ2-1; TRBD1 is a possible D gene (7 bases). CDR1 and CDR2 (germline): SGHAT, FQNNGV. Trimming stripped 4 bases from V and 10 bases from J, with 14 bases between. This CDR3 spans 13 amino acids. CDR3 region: CASSSSDREEQFF. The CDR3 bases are TGTGCCAGCAGCTCTAGCGACAGGGAAGAGCAGTTCTTC.

Here the CDR3 DNA reads TGCAGCGTAGCCAGGACAGGGGACACCGGAAACACCATATATTTT. Translation gives CSVARTGDTGNTIYF. This chain connects TRBV29-1 to TRBJ1-3, with 9 bases lining up with TRBD1. V lost 6 bases and J lost 4; bases outside the gene matches: 10. The CDR3 has 15 residues. The V gene's germline CDR1 is SQVTM and CDR2 ANQGSEA.

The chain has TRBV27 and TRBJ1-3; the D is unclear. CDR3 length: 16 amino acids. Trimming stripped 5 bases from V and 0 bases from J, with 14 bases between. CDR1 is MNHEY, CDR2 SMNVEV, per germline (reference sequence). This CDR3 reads CASSPFAASSGNTIYF. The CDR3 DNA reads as TGTGCCAGCAGTCCCTTTGCAGCTAGCTCTGGAAACACCATATATTTT.

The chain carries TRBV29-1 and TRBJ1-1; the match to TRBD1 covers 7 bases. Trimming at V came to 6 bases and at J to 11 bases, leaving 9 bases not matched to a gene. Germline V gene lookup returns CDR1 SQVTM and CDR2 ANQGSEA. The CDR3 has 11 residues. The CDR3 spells CSVLTGVGAFF. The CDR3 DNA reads TGCAGCGTCCTTACAGGGGTTGGGGCTTTCTTT.

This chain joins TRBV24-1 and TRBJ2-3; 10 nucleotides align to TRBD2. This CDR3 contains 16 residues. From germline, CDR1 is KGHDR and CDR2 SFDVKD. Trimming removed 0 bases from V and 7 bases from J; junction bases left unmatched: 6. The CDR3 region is CATSDLLAGGLNTQYF. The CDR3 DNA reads TGTGCCACCAGTGATTTGTTAGCGGGAGGCCTTAATACGCAGTATTTT.

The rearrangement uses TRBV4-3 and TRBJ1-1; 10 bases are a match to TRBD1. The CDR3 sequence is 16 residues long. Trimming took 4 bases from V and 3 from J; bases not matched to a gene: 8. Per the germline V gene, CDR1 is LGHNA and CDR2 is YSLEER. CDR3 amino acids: CASSPRTGGFDTEAFF. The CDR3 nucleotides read TGCGCCAGCAGCCCTAGGACAGGGGGTTTCGACACTGAAGCTTTCTTT.

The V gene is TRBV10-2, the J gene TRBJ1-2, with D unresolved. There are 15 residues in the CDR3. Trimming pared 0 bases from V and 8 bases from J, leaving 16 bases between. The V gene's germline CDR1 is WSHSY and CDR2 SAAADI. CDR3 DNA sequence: TGCGCCAGCAGTGAGTCGGTACTCCTTAGAAGAGGCTACACCTTC. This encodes CASSESVLLRRGYTF.

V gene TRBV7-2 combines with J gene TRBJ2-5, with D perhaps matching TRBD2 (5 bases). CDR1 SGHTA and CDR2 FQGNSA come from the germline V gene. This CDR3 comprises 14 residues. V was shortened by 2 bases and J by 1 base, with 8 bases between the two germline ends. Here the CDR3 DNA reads TGTGCCAGCAGCTTATCGAGGGTCCAAGAGACCCAGTACTTC. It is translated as CASSLSRVQETQYF.